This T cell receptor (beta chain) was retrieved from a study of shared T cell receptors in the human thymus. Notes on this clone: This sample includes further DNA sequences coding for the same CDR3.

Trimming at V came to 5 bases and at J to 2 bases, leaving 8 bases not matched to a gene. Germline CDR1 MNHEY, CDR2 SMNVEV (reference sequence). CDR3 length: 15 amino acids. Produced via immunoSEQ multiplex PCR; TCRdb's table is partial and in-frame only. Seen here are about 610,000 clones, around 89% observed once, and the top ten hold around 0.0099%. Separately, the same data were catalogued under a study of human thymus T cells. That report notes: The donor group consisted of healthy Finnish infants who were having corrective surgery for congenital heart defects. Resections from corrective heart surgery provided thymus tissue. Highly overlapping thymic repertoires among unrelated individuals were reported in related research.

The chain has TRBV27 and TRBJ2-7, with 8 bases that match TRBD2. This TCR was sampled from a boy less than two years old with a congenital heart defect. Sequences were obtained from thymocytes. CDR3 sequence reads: CASSPTSGPTYEQYF. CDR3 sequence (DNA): TGTGCCAGCAGTCCCACTAGCGGTCCGACCTACGAGCAGTACTTC.